The 10 T cell receptor beta chains below all came from one sample that was sequenced in a study of T-cell reconstitution after alpha-beta-depleted transplantation in children. Researchers prepared the TCRbeta library using unique molecular identifiers, the study reports. MiXCR, applied by TCRdb to the PCR reads, yields one record per CDR3 protein. The data hold about 470,000 distinct CDR3 sequences, with about 45% observed a single time. The sample in question was PBMCs, obtained before TCRalphabeta/CD19-depleted stem cell transplant. All receptors derive from a girl aged 2 to 10 with aplastic anemia, due to receive a stem cell transplant.

The count of this clonotype is one. V is TRBV5-5 and J is TRBJ2-7; the match to TRBD2 covers 8 bases. The CDR3 has 15 residues. J was trimmed by 2 bases and V by 1 base; bases with no gene match: 5. In germline, CDR1 is SGHKS, CDR2 YYEKEE (reference sequence). The CDR3 nucleotides read TGTGCCAGCAGCTTGTGGCGGGAGGCTCCCTACGAGCAGTACTTC. This encodes CASSLWREAPYEQYF.

This chain links TRBV6-6 with TRBJ2-5, with 9 bases matching TRBD1. CDR1 is MNHNY and CDR2 is SVGAGI in the germline V gene (reference sequence). The CDR3 has 13 amino acids. Losses at the gene ends were 8 bases for V and 7 bases for J; bases not matched to a gene: 8. This CDR3 is CASVGQGPGTQYF. As DNA, the CDR3 is TGTGCCAGCGTGGGACAGGGTCCGGGGACCCAGTACTTC.

This sequence joins TRBV10-2 and TRBJ2-7; D is perhaps TRBD2 (5 bases). Trimming took off 2 bases at V and 0 bases at J, with 17 bases between the two ends. The length of the CDR3 is 17 residues. Per the germline V gene, CDR1 is WSHSY and CDR2 is SAAADI. In DNA, the CDR3 is TGCGCCAGCAGTGAGCCGGGCTCGCTAGCAGTCTCCTACGAGCAGTACTTC. This codes for CASSEPGSLAVSYEQYF.

This clonotype was observed once. This chain links TRBV6-5 with TRBJ1-5; D is undetermined. Germline V gene sequence: CDR1 MNHEY, CDR2 SVGAGI. Trimming removed 0 bases at V and 7 bases at J, with 13 bases between. The CDR3 extends over 15 amino acids. The CDR3 sequence is CASSYSGPLGQPQHF. The CDR3 DNA reads as TGTGCCAGCAGTTACTCGGGCCCCCTTGGACAGCCCCAGCATTTT.

There are a few counts of this clonotype. The chain has TRBV9 and TRBJ1-1; possible D gene TRBD1, 6 bases. The CDR3 covers 14 residues. Germline values: CDR1 SGDLS, CDR2 YYNGEE. V was clipped by 3 bases and J by 1 base, with 10 bases between them. The CDR3 protein is CASSGLTGNTEAFF. The CDR3 bases are TGTGCCAGCAGCGGCCTGACAGGGAACACTGAAGCTTTCTTT.

This clonotype has only a few counts. The chain is built from TRBV7-9 and TRBJ1-4; perhaps TRBD1 as D (5 bases). V was cut by 6 bases and J by 8 bases, with 13 bases left in between. CDR1 and CDR2 (germline): SEHNR, FQNEAQ (reference sequence). The length of the CDR3 is 13 residues. Written as DNA, the CDR3 is TGTGCCAGCAGTCGCCTTAAGGGGGAAAAACTGTTTTTT. Translation: CASSRLKGEKLFF.

The chain is built from TRBV6-1 and TRBJ2-5; the D gene is possibly TRBD2 (5 bases). The germline V gene encodes CDR1 MNHNS and CDR2 SASEGT. The V end lost 8 bases, the J end lost 2 bases, and 12 bases lay between the germline ends. This CDR3 comprises 13 residues. The CDR3 DNA follows: TGTGCCAGCCGGCGGGCGATACAAGAGACCCAGTACTTC. Amino acid sequence: CASRRAIQETQYF.

V usage is TRBV29-1 and J usage is TRBJ2-7; D might be TRBD1 (6 bases). The CDR3 runs 13 residues. The V and J ends lost 4 bases and 3 bases respectively, with 13 bases between them. In germline, CDR1 is SQVTM, CDR2 ANQGSEA. CDR3 DNA: TGCAGCGTTGCACCCGGACAGATCTACGAGCAGTACTTC. Protein: CSVAPGQIYEQYF.

This clonotype was found a few times. The genes are TRBV14 and TRBJ2-3; D possibly uses TRBD1 or TRBD2 (5 bases each). Germline CDR1 reads SGHDN; CDR2 reads FVKESK. The CDR3 is made up of 17 amino acids. Trimming took 5 bases from V and 3 from J, leaving 21 bases between them. The CDR3 sequence is CASSKYRDLRATDTQYF. Here the CDR3 DNA reads TGTGCCAGCAGCAAGTACCGGGACCTTCGCGCTACAGATACGCAGTATTTT.

The chain uses TRBV4-2 and TRBJ1-6, with D perhaps TRBD1 (6 bases). The V end was cut by 0 bases, the J end by 10 bases, with 13 bases between. The CDR3 has 15 amino acids. CDR1 LGHNA and CDR2 YNFKEQ come from the germline V gene. CDR3 DNA: TGTGCCAGCAGCCAAGATTTCTCCAGGGGCTCACCCCTCCACTTT. Residues: CASSQDFSRGSPLHF.